This T cell receptor beta chain was profiled in a study of blood T cell repertoires in COVID-19. Study in general: Donors in the United States, Italy and Spain gave samples during acute or convalescent COVID-19. T cells, B-cell-depleted T cells, or PBMCs provided the cDNA or gDNA that served as material.

There are 18 residues in the CDR3. V trimming: 4 bases; J trimming: 1 base; junction bases outside the gene matches: 9. Per the germline V gene, CDR1 is SEHNR and CDR2 is FQNEAQ (reference sequence). Measured with immunoSEQ multiplex PCR; TCRdb has only the in-frame clones, and not every one. The table shows 25,000 to 30,000 clones, with roughly 76% occurring only once. V and J are TRBV7-9 and TRBJ2-6; TRBD1 agrees at 8 bases. The sequenced sample consisted of peripheral blood. This receptor was obtained from a man between 65 and 80 years old with acute or convalescent COVID-19. The CDR3 sequence: CASSSGGQVRSGANVLTF. The CDR3 nucleotides are TGTGCCAGCAGCTCCGGGGGACAGGTTAGGTCTGGGGCCAACGTCCTGACTTTC.